The T cell receptor (beta chain) described here comes from a study of T-cell memory formation after mild COVID-19 (dated by TCRdb to the early 2020s). A note on the overall study: TCR sequence clusters from the two donors were largely donor specific. In a couple of donors, T-cell clones that expanded and contracted after mild COVID-19 were tracked by sequencing TCRalpha and TCRbeta repertoires over time. The cohort comprised two young, previously healthy adult volunteers, one female and one male.

The CDR3 spans 16 residues, from the cysteine through the phenylalanine. The read is trimmed to its CDR3 DNA, 48 bases read in frame from base 1. Deletion took 3 bases off V and 4 bases off J, with a span of 12 bases between the germline ends. CDR1 and CDR2, looked up from the germline V gene, are KGHDR and SFDVKD. As to this clonotype: The antigen this receptor binds is unknown. No qualities accompany the bases; no much larger clone lies one base away.

Ficoll-Paque density gradient centrifugation was used to isolate PBMCs. The research as a whole found: Contracting CD4+ clones were found mainly in CM and EM memory subsets, while CD8+ clones were enriched in EMRA. The detection of some responding clones in pre-infection memory suggests that pre-existing cross-reactive memory T cells joined the SARS-CoV-2 response. The second-wave clones that peaked on day 37 were not confirmed to be SARS-CoV-2 specific. Only a couple of mild cases were covered by the study, and larger cohorts that include severe cases with pre-infection samples were considered necessary. Balanced CD4/CD8 phenotypes were observed for clones contracting from day 15 to 85, whereas a bias towards CD4+ was observed for a second wave of clones expanding from day 15 to 37.

Sequencing instrument: Illumina NovaSeq 6000. cDNA libraries for TCRalpha and TCRbeta were prepared by 5'RACE using constant-segment primers, with sample barcodes and unique molecular identifiers added. RNA was extracted from every sample with Trizol reagent. The libraries were amplified in two PCR steps, and the second step added a second sample barcode and Illumina TruSeq adapters. The libraries were sequenced on an Illumina NovaSeq using 2 x 150 bp paired-end reads. From the authors' description of their analysis: Demultiplexing of reads and collapsing into UMI-guided consensus sequences were performed with migec v1.2.7. Using mixcr v2.1.11, UMI consensuses were aligned to TRA and TRB V and J templates and then assembled into clonotypes. A clonotype was counted as expanded or contracted only if both edgeR and NoisET called the change significant, with noise models trained on biological replicates. For edgeR calls, the thresholds were a false discovery rate-adjusted p below 0.01 and a log2 fold-change of 1. PCA with hierarchical clustering of max-normalized trajectories of the 1000 most abundant clonotypes was used as exploratory dynamics analysis. The CD4 or CD8 phenotype of responding clones was assigned using the separately sequenced CD4+ and CD8+ repertoires. TCRdb itself trimmed the public reads at Q25 with fastp, ran MiXCR and retained productive beta chains. Merged by CDR3 protein, the rows form single entries marked with the most common genes and DNA. TCRdb, rather than the study authors, made the V and J calls. The table for this sample lists under 650,000 distinct CDR3 sequences; 18% of them were counted only once. Around 12% of the sample is held by the ten biggest clonotypes.

The chain is made from TRBV24-1 and TRBJ2-6, with the D segment identity uncertain. This receptor was taken from an adult woman who had mild COVID-19 (a few samples of this study predate the infection). The sample titles of this study are shuffled in the database, so cell type and time point are left out; the donor was told from shared clones. The sample taken for sequencing was PBMCs or a T cell subset sorted from them (not recorded which). CDR3 protein: CATSDPPSAGANVLTF. The bases are TGTGCCACCAGTGATCCCCCGTCCGCCGGGGCCAACGTCCTGACTTTC.